These T cell receptor beta chains were read from a single sample in a study of blood T cell repertoires in COVID-19. TCRdb keeps only in-frame clones here, not all; method: immunoSEQ multiplex PCR. In the table there are about 250,000 clones, about nine tenths of which are singletons. The sequenced sample consisted of PBMCs or T cells enriched from blood (not recorded which). These receptors came from a woman in her late teens or twenties who had recovered from COVID-19. The CDR3 runs from the conserved cysteine through the conserved F or W. Clone sizes are given selectively: once, few, many, or a class where the clone is expanded.

J gene	V gene	clone size	CDR3 protein
TRBJ2-2	TRBV3-1/TRBV3-2	.	CAISMGVGPNTGELFF
TRBJ2-7	TRBV15	.	CATSRGHEQYF
TRBJ2-1	TRBV3-1/TRBV3-2	once	CASSLTESYNEQFF
TRBJ1-1	TRBV11-3	.	CASSFAGSTEAFF
TRBJ2-1	TRBV3-1/TRBV3-2	few	CASSHSGSGYNEQFF
TRBJ1-1	TRBV9	.	CASSVQGATEAFF
TRBJ1-2	TRBV5-6	.	CASSLLGQGASYTF
TRBJ2-5	TRBV29-1	.	CSVEQLAGGETQYF
TRBJ2-1	TRBV9	once	CASSAGGTAYNEQFF
TRBJ1-5	TRBV18	.	CASSPSFRNQPQHF
TRBJ2-3	TRBV5-1	few	CASSLGLAGGSDTQYF
TRBJ1-4	TRBV28	once	CASSSSGQGDSEKGLFF
TRBJ2-7	TRBV27	.	CASSPTSPGLAGQYF
TRBJ2-2	TRBV19	.	CASSIWMGTGRAGELFF
TRBJ1-3	TRBV28	.	CASKRRVSSGNTIYF
TRBJ2-7	TRBV12-3/TRBV12-4	.	CASSLQDSEQYF
TRBJ1-2	TRBV28	.	CASRPGTAKFNYGYTF
TRBJ2-1	TRBV4-2	.	CASSQDLRRGDYNEQFF
TRBJ1-1	TRBV11-3	.	CASSLENWRTGEDTEAFF
TRBJ1-1	TRBV11-2	once	CASSLVGQGAGNTEAFF
TRBJ1-1	TRBV18	.	CASSPNRGGKTEAFF
TRBJ2-1	TRBV19	.	CASSPAAPSSWDNEQFF
TRBJ2-7	TRBV7-2	.	CASSYTGLPVYEQYF
TRBJ1-5	TRBV27	.	CASSLSVGFGGGNQPQHF
TRBJ2-7	TRBV9	.	CASSVADSHEQYF
TRBJ1-5	TRBV6-5	.	CASSYSPGQPQHF
TRBJ2-3	TRBV19	.	CASTQGLVGTDTQYF
TRBJ1-5	TRBV28	.	CASSPRVGVSNQPQHF
TRBJ2-5	TRBV19	.	CASSSGGAYQETQYF
TRBJ2-1	TRBV5-4	.	CASSLEVVAAYNEQFF
TRBJ2-5	TRBV5-1	.	CASSLGGTGQETQYF
TRBJ1-6	TRBV28	.	CASFRGWGNSPLHF
TRBJ1-6	TRBV6-5	once	CATPQGPAYNSPLHF
TRBJ1-4	TRBV5-8	.	CASSWDRAGEKLFF
TRBJ2-7	TRBV10-1	once	CASSGISAGGLYEQYF
TRBJ1-6	TRBV11-3	.	CASSLGQASPLHF
TRBJ1-1	TRBV6-5	.	CASSYVGVNTEAFF
TRBJ2-3	TRBV4-2	.	CASSLNPSPGPDTQYF
TRBJ1-1	TRBV5-4	.	CASSLEGLNTEAFF
TRBJ1-4	TRBV9	.	CASSVAGLGEKLFF
TRBJ1-1	TRBV6-5	.	CASSPIMGGGTEAFF
TRBJ1-2	TRBV5-6	.	CASSQTKGTVEPYGYTF
TRBJ1-2	TRBV12-3/TRBV12-4	.	CASRPAGYYGYTF
TRBJ1-5	TRBV10-2	.	CASSGGDNQPQHF
TRBJ1-1	TRBV28	.	CASTLAGGTEAFF
TRBJ2-6	TRBV29-1	.	CSVEGGGDFSGANVLTF
TRBJ1-5	TRBV28	once	CASSPPAPGGSQPQHF
TRBJ2-1	TRBV11-3	few	CASSPSLTPYNEQFF
TRBJ1-2	TRBV20-1	.	CSALNYGYTF
TRBJ2-7	TRBV4-1	.	CASSQLEGGSYEQYF
TRBJ1-2	TRBV7-2	few	CASSSSIQGPSKGYTF
TRBJ2-7	TRBV5-6	.	CASSPGPREGEQYF
TRBJ2-5	TRBV5-1	few	CASSLEGHGRGTQYF
TRBJ2-7	TRBV25-1	.	CASRSPGLAGIYEQYF
TRBJ2-5	TRBV6-5	few	CASNRGAGQETQYF
TRBJ2-3	TRBV21-1	.	CASSPLYCDIPKNSSTDTQYF
TRBJ1-5	TRBV5-4	.	CASSRDRGNNQPQHF